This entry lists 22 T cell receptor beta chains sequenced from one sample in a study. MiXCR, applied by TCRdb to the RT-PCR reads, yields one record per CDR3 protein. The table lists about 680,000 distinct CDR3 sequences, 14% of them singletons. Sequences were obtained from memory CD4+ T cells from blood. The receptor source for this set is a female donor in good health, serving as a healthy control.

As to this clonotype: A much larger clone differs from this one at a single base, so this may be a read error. The CDR3 DNA reads TGTGCCAGCAGTAACCGGGACTTCAATCAGCCCCAGCATTTT. This codes for CASSNRDFNQPQHF. The V gene is TRBV6-2 or TRBV6-3, the J gene TRBJ1-5, with D possibly being TRBD1 (5 bases). Trimming cost V 5 bases and J 3 bases, with 11 bases left between them. Germline values: CDR1 MNHEY, CDR2 SVGEGT. This CDR3 has 14 amino acids.

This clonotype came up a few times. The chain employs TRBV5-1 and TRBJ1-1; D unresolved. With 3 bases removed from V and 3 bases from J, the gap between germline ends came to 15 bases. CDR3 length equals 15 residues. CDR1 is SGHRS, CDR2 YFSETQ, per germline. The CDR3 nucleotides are TGCGCCAGCAGCTGGAGGGAGAGGGCCGACACTGAAGCTTTCTTT. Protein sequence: CASSWRERADTEAFF.

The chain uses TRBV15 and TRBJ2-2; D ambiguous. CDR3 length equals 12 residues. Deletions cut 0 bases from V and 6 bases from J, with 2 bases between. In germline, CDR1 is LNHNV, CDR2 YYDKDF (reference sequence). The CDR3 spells CATSRDSGELFF. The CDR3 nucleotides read TGTGCCACCAGCAGAGATTCCGGGGAGCTGTTTTTT.

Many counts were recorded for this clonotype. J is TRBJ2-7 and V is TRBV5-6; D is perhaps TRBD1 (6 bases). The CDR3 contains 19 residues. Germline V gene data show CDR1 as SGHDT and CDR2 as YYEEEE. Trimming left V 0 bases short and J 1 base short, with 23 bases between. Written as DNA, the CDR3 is TGTGCCAGCAGCTTGGGACCCGAGTCGGCCCAACAGGGATCCTACGAGCAGTACTTC. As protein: CASSLGPESAQQGSYEQYF.

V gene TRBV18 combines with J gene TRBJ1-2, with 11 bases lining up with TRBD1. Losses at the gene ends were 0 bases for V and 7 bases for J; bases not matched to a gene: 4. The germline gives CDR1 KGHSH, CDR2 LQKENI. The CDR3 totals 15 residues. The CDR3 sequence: CASSPPRTGGVGYTF. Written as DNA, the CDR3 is TGTGCCAGCTCACCACCGCGGACAGGGGGCGTTGGCTACACCTTC.

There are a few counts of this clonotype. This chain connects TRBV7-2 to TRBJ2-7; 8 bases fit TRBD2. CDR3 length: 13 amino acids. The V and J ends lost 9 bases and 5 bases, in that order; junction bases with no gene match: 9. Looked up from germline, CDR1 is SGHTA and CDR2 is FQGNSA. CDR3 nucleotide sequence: TGTGCCAGTCGGAGCGGGAGTGTTGACGAGCAGTACTTC. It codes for CASRSGSVDEQYF.

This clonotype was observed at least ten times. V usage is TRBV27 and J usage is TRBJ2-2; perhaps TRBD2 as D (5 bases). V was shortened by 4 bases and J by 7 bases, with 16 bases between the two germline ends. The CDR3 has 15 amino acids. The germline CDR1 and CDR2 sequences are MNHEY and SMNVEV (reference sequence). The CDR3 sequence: CASSSYSEGNGELFF. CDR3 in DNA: TGTGCCAGCAGTTCCTACTCAGAGGGAAACGGGGAGCTGTTTTTT.

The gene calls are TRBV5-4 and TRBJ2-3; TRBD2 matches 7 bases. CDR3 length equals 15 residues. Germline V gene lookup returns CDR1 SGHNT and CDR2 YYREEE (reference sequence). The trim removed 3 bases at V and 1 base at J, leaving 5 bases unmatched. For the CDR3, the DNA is TGTGCCAGCAGCTCCGACGCGGGAGGCACAGATACGCAGTATTTT. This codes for CASSSDAGGTDTQYF.

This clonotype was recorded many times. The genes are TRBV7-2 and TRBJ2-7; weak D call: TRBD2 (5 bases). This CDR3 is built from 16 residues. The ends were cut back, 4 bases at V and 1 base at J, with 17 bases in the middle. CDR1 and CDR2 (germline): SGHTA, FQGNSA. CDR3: CASSSRTAFPSYEQYF. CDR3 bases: TGTGCCAGCAGCTCTCGGACTGCATTCCCTTCCTACGAGCAGTACTTC.

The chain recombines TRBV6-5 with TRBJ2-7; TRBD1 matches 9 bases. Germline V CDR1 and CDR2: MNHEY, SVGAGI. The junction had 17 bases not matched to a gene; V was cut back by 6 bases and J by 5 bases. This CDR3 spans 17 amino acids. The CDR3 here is CASSPTGGKGIHNEQYF. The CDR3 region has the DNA TGTGCCAGCAGCCCGACAGGGGGAAAGGGGATTCACAACGAGCAGTACTTC.

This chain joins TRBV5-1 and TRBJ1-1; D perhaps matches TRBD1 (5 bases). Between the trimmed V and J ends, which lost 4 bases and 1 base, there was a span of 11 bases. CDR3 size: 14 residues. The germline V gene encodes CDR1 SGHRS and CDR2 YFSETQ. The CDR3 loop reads CASSPDSGNTEAFF. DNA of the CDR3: TGCGCCAGCAGCCCCGACAGCGGGAACACTGAAGCTTTCTTT.

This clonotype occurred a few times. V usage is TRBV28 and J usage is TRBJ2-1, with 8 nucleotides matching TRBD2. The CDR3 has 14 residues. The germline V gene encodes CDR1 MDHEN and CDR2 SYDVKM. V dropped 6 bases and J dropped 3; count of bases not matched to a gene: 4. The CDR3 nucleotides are TGTGCCAGCAGGACCGGGACTAGCTACAATGAGCAGTTCTTC. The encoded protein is CASRTGTSYNEQFF.

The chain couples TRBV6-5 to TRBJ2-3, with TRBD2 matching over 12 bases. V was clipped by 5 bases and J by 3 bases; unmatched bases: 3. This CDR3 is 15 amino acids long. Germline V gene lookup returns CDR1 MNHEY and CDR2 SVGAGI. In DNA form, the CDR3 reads TGTGCCAGCAGTCCGACTAGCGGGAGAACAGATACGCAGTATTTT. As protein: CASSPTSGRTDTQYF.

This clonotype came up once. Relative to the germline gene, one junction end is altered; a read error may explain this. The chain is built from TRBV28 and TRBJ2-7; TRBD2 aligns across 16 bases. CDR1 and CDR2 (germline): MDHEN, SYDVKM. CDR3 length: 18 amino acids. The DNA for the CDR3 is TGTGCCAGCAGTATTCCGGGACTAGCGGGAGGGCTCTCCAACGAGCAGTACTTC. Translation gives CASSIPGLAGGLSNEQYF.

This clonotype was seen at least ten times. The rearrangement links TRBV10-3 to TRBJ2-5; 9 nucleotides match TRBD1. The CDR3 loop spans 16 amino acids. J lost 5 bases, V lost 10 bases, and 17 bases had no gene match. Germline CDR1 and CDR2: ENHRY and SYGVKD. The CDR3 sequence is CATRSDTGQGRETQYF. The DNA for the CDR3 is TGTGCCACACGGTCGGACACGGGACAGGGTCGGGAGACCCAGTACTTC.

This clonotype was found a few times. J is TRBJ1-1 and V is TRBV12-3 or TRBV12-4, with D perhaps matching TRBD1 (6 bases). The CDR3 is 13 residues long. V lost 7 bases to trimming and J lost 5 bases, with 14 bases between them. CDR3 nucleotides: TGTGCCAGCAACAACATAGGGGGGACTGAAGCTTTCTTT. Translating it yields CASNNIGGTEAFF.

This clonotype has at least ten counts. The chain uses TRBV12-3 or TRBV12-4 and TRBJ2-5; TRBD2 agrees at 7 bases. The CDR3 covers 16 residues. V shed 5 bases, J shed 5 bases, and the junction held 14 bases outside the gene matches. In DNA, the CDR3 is TGTGCCAGCAGTGCCCTCGGGACTACCGACGGGGAGACCCAGTACTTC. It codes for CASSALGTTDGETQYF.

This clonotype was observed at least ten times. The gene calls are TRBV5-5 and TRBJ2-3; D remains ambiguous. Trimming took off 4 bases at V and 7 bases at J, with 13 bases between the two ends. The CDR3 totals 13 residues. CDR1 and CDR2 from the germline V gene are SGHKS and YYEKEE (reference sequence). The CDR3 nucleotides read TGTGCCAGCAGCCTGATGGGGTCAAATACGCAGTATTTT. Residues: CASSLMGSNTQYF.

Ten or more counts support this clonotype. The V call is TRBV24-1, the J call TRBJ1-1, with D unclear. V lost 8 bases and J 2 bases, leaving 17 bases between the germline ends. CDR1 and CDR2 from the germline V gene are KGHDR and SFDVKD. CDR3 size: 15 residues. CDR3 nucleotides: TGTGCCACCATGAAGGGCAGCGGGGTAAACACTGAAGCTTTCTTT. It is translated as CATMKGSGVNTEAFF.

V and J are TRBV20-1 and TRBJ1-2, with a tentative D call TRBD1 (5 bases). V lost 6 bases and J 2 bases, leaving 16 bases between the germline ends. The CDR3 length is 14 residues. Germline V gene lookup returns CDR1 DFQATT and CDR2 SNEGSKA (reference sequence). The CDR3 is CSAADHRTNYGYTF. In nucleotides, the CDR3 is TGCAGTGCGGCGGATCACAGGACAAACTATGGCTACACCTTC.

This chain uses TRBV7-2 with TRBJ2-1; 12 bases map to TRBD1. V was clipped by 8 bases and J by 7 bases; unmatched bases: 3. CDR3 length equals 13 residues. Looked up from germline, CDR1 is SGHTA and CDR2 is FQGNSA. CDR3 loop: CASRDRGLNEQFF. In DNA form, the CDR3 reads TGTGCCAGCCGGGACAGGGGGCTAAATGAGCAGTTCTTC.

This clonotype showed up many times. In DNA, the CDR3 is TGTGCCAGCAGTTTCGACGGATACACCGGGGAGCTGTTTTTT. Translation gives CASSFDGYTGELFF. This chain links TRBV12-3 or TRBV12-4 with TRBJ2-2, with unresolved D. This CDR3 has 14 residues. V lost 3 bases and J 3 bases, leaving 8 bases between the germline ends.